This entry is about one TCR beta chain. The antigen is not known. The V segment lost 2 bases and the J segment 8 bases; nucleotides outside the gene matches: 4. CDR3 length: 15 amino acids. Germline CDR1 SGHRS, CDR2 YFSETQ. Clones were sequenced by immunoSEQ multiplex PCR, and TCRdb holds only the in-frame ones, with some missing. The repertoire holds under 300,000 clones, with 65% to 90% as singletons. This entry belongs to a study of cytomegalovirus exposure and HLA in healthy donors. Study-wide results and caveats: Cytomegalovirus association was assigned to 150 to 200 TCR beta chains.

Sequenced: PBMCs. This TCR derives from a woman between 18 and 29 years old in good health and CMV-seronegative. This sequence joins TRBV5-1 and TRBJ2-1, with TRBD2 identical over 13 bases. The CDR3 protein is CASSLGTSGAYEQFF. In DNA, the CDR3 is TGCGCCAGCAGCTTAGGGACTAGCGGGGCCTATGAGCAGTTCTTC.